Presented here are 14 T cell receptor beta chains from one specimen sequenced in a study of blood T cell repertoires in COVID-19. The data were produced by immunoSEQ multiplex PCR, yet TCRdb's version contains in-frame clones alone and is incomplete. The table has roughly 75,000 clones, around 89% seen once. The sample consisted of peripheral blood. Receptors originate from a man in his sixties with acute or convalescent COVID-19.

The V gene is TRBV6-2 or TRBV6-3, the J gene TRBJ2-1, with 10 bases fitting TRBD2. This CDR3 has 16 amino acids. The trim removed 5 bases at V and 7 bases at J, leaving 11 bases unmatched. Germline assignment: CDR1 MNHEY and CDR2 SVGEGT. The CDR3 is CASSTRVLAGVNEQFF. CDR3 nucleotides: TGTGCCAGCAGTACCCGTGTGCTAGCGGGAGTTAATGAGCAGTTCTTC.

The CDR3 is CSVGTPGMDEQYF. The DNA of the CDR3 is TGCAGCGTGGGGACACCCGGGATGGACGAGCAGTACTTC. The rearrangement joins TRBV29-1 to TRBJ2-7; perhaps TRBD1 as D (6 bases). This CDR3 has 13 amino acids. CDR1 and CDR2 from the germline V gene are SQVTM and ANQGSEA. Trimming removed 6 bases at V and 5 bases at J, with 17 bases between.

The chain recombines TRBV5-4 with TRBJ1-2; D remains unclear. This CDR3 contains 13 residues. Germline V gives CDR1 SGHNT, CDR2 YYREEE (reference sequence). With 1 base removed from V and 8 bases from J, the gap between germline ends came to 12 bases. The CDR3 coding sequence is TGTGCCAGCAGCTTGAACTTCGGGAGCGGCTACACCTTC. Translation: CASSLNFGSGYTF.

J is TRBJ1-3 and V is TRBV4-2, with 7 bases fitting TRBD1. CDR1 and CDR2 (germline): LGHNA, YNFKEQ. This CDR3 is built from 15 residues. The V and J ends lost 9 bases and 0 bases, in that order; junction bases with no gene match: 8. The CDR3 DNA is TGTGCCAGTCGCCCGGGACAGCGCTCTGGAAACACCATATATTTT. It is translated as CASRPGQRSGNTIYF.

This chain connects TRBV3-1 (or the pseudogene TRBV3-2) to TRBJ1-4; 7 bases are shared with TRBD1. CDR3 length equals 14 residues. The V gene end was trimmed by 1 base and the J gene end by 7 bases; junction bases not matched to a gene: 3. Germline V gene sequence: CDR1 LGHDT, CDR2 YNNKEL (reference sequence). The CDR3 nucleotides are TGTGCCAGCAGCCAAGCATCAGGGGGTGAAAAACTGTTTTTT. Protein: CASSQASGGEKLFF.

The chain uses TRBV10-3 and TRBJ1-1, with D possibly TRBD1 on 5 matching bases. CDR3 size: 12 residues. The germline gives CDR1 ENHRY, CDR2 SYGVKD. Trimming took off 5 bases at V and 5 bases at J, with 9 bases between the two ends. The CDR3 DNA is TGTGCCATCAGTCTCGGGACTACTGAAGCTTTCTTT. Its protein product is CAISLGTTEAFF.

This clone was counted a few times. V gene TRBV19 combines with J gene TRBJ1-2; D may be TRBD1 (6 bases). CDR3 length equals 14 residues. Germline V gene data show CDR1 as LNHDA and CDR2 as SQIVND (reference sequence). Trimming left V 5 bases short and J 3 bases short, with 13 bases between. CDR3 sequence reads: CASSPQGIYYGYTF. The DNA of the CDR3 is TGTGCCAGTAGTCCTCAGGGGATCTACTATGGCTACACCTTC.

V gene TRBV6-5 combines with J gene TRBJ2-7, with D maybe TRBD1 (5 bases). Trimming took 0 bases from V and 2 from J, leaving 11 bases between them. The V gene's germline CDR1 is MNHEY and CDR2 SVGAGI. This CDR3 has 15 amino acids. CDR3 sequence reads: CASSYSAREPYEQYF. The CDR3 nucleotides read TGTGCCAGCAGTTACTCGGCCAGGGAACCCTACGAGCAGTACTTC.

The chain combines TRBV7-3 with TRBJ2-5; 9 positions match TRBD2. V lost 5 bases to trimming and J lost 4 bases; unmatched junction nucleotides: 5. This CDR3 is built from 14 residues. Germline V gene sequence: CDR1 SGHTA, CDR2 FQGTGA. CDR3 in amino acids: CASSASGRRETQYF. The DNA for the CDR3 is TGTGCCAGCAGCGCGAGCGGGAGGAGAGAGACCCAGTACTTC.

The V gene is TRBV6-2 or TRBV6-3, the J gene TRBJ2-5; D possibly corresponds to TRBD2 (6 bases). CDR3 length equals 14 residues. Per the germline V gene, CDR1 is MNHEY and CDR2 is SVGEGT. V was cut by 2 bases and J by 5 bases, with 12 bases left in between. The CDR3 sequence: CASSYGGGAETQYF. CDR3 sequence (DNA): TGTGCCAGCAGTTACGGTGGCGGGGCGGAGACCCAGTACTTC.

J is TRBJ2-7 and V is TRBV5-1; 12 bases align to TRBD2. The CDR3 runs 15 residues. Germline trimming cut 2 bases from V and 3 bases from J; bases unmatched to any gene: 3. The germline V gene has CDR1 SGHRS and CDR2 YFSETQ. The CDR3 nucleotides are TGCGCCAGCAGCTTAAGACTAGCGGGGGACTACGAGCAGTACTTC. This codes for CASSLRLAGDYEQYF.

The chain joins TRBV24-1 to TRBJ2-7, with D perhaps matching TRBD1 (5 bases). V dropped 8 bases and J dropped 2 bases, with 6 bases sitting between them. The CDR3 length is 11 residues. The germline CDR1 and CDR2 sequences are KGHDR and SFDVKD. The CDR3 DNA sequence: TGTGCCACCACGGACACCTACGAGCAGTACTTC. Translating it yields CATTDTYEQYF.

This chain links TRBV7-8 with TRBJ1-4; no reliable D call. The CDR3 length is 14 residues. Germline assignment: CDR1 SGHVS and CDR2 FQNEAQ. Trimming pared 0 bases from V and 4 bases from J, leaving 6 bases between. CDR3 residues: CASSLAAYNEKLFF. Written as DNA, the CDR3 is TGTGCCAGCAGCTTAGCGGCTTATAATGAAAAACTGTTTTTT.

This clone has just one count. The V gene is TRBV5-6, the J gene TRBJ2-2, with 9 nucleotides matching TRBD1. Germline values: CDR1 SGHDT, CDR2 YYEEEE. V shed 4 bases, J shed 6 bases, and the junction held 7 bases outside the gene matches. The CDR3 extends over 15 amino acids. CDR3 in DNA: TGTGCCAGCAGCACGGGACAGGGAGTAGCCGGGGAGCTGTTTTTT. Amino acid sequence: CASSTGQGVAGELFF.